The present entry profiles one TCR beta chain with its context. The data belong to a study of shared clonotypes between healthy human individuals. Assay execution proceeded at the deep level. Original handling: Owing to the provision of junction-only sequences devoid of quality scores by immunoSEQ, filtering differed. Clones were sequenced by immunoSEQ multiplex PCR, and TCRdb holds only the in-frame ones, with some missing. Clone size and the V and J calls come from that table; the DNA yielded D and trimming. This sample has about 1.5 million clones, with more than 95% found just once. The junction had 6 bases not matched to a gene; V was cut back by 5 bases and J by 7 bases. The CDR3 is 15 residues long. Germline V gives CDR1 PRHDT, CDR2 FYEKMQ (reference sequence). Caucasian adults residing in Nashville, Tennessee made up all the donors.

The J gene is TRBJ2-2, the V gene TRBV13, with 11 bases that match TRBD2. Sequencing used naive CD4+ T cells sorted from blood. The subset denotes: CD45RA+ positively selected. This TCR was recovered from a man younger than 40 in good health. CDR3 protein: CASSPTSGSFGELFF. In DNA form, the CDR3 reads TGTGCCAGCAGCCCAACTAGCGGGAGTTTCGGGGAGCTGTTTTTT.